This TCR beta chain was retrieved from a study of blood T cell repertoires in COVID-19. Turning to the study itself: Acute and convalescent COVID-19 samples came from the United States, Italy and Spain. Nucleic acid was either cDNA or gDNA, and it came from T cells, B-cell-depleted T cells, or PBMCs.

The authors' processing: From reference gene primer amplification, estimates of nucleated cell counts were derived. Assay: immunoSEQ multiplex PCR; the TCRdb copy retains only in-frame clones and omits some. The V and J calls and clone size are taken from that table; D and trimming were inferred from the DNA. This table has some 72,000 clones, about 89% appearing once. The CDR3 has 15 amino acids. The junction had 9 bases not matched to a gene; V was cut back by 4 bases and J by 6 bases. The germline V gene encodes CDR1 MDHEN and CDR2 SYDVKM. The sample comprised peripheral blood. The origin of this receptor is a man in his fifties with active or convalescent COVID-19. V and J are TRBV28 and TRBJ1-2, with 9 nucleotides matching TRBD1. The CDR3 sequence: CASSSHTGGANGYTF. The CDR3 DNA reads TGTGCCAGCAGTTCACATACAGGGGGCGCAAATGGCTACACCTTC.